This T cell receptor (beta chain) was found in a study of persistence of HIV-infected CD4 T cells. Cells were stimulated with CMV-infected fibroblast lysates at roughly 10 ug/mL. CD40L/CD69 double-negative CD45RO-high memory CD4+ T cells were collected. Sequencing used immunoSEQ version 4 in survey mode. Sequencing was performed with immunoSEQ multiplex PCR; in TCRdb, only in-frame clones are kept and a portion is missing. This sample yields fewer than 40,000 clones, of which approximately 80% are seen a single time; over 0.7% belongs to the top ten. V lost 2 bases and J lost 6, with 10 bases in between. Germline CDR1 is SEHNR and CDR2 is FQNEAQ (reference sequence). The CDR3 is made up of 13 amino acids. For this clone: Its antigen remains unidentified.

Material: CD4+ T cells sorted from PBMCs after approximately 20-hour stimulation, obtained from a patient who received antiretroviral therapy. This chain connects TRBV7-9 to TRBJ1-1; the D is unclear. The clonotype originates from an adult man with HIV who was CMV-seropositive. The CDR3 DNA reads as TGTGCCAGCAGCTTATTCGCGTACTCTGAAGCTTTCTTT. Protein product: CASSLFAYSEAFF. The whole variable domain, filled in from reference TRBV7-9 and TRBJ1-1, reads DTGVSQNPRHKITKRGQNVTFRCDPISEHNRLYWYRQTLGQGPEFLTYFQNEAQLEKSRLLSDRFSAERPKGSFSTLEIQRTEQGDSAMYLCASSLFAYSEAFFGQGTRLTVV.